Shown below are 10 T cell receptor beta chains from a single sample sequenced in a study of T cells in Graves' hyperthyroidism and ophthalmopathy. Researchers took RNA transcripts and amplified the TCR beta CDR3 regions from them. A first-round RT-PCR of the TCR CDR3 used the HTBI primer set. A single record per CDR3 protein comes from TCRdb applying MiXCR to the multiplex PCR reads. Seen here are fewer than 500,000 distinct CDR3 sequences, over 12% observed once, and the top ten hold 13%. The specimen was blood. Receptors originate from a man aged 18 to 30 with Graves' ophthalmopathy.

This clonotype has more than one count but fewer than ten. The chain is built from TRBV7-9 and TRBJ1-5; D possibly corresponds to TRBD1 (6 bases). Germline V CDR1 and CDR2: SEHNR, FQNEAQ (reference sequence). The CDR3 totals 14 residues. V lost 2 bases and J 3 bases, leaving 8 bases between the germline ends. In DNA form, the CDR3 reads TGTGCCAGCAGCTTACAGGGGTACAATCAGCCCCAGCATTTT. This gives the protein CASSLQGYNQPQHF.

This clonotype was seen a handful of times. This chain joins TRBV19 and TRBJ1-2; D call uncertain. Germline CDR1 reads LNHDA; CDR2 reads SQIVND (reference sequence). This CDR3 comprises 12 residues. Trimming stripped 4 bases from V and 5 bases from J, with 8 bases between. CDR3 loop: CASSRTSYGYTF. CDR3 DNA sequence: TGTGCCAGTAGTAGGACGAGTTATGGCTACACCTTC.

This clonotype was observed a handful of times. The rearrangement uses TRBV24-1 and TRBJ2-5; perhaps D is TRBD1 or TRBD2 (5 bases each). The germline V and J ends were trimmed by 4 bases and 5 bases, with 19 bases remaining between them. There are 16 residues in the CDR3. CDR1 and CDR2 from the germline V gene are KGHDR and SFDVKD. The CDR3 DNA reads TGTGCCACCAGTGAATCTCCGGGACGAACCAGGGAGACCCAGTACTTC. Its protein is CATSESPGRTRETQYF.

This clonotype came up many times. The genes are TRBV6-1 and TRBJ2-1; possibly TRBD2 for D (6 bases). The germline CDR1 and CDR2 sequences are MNHNS and SASEGT. Trimming left V 5 bases short and J 8 bases short, with 16 bases between. This CDR3 is 14 amino acids long. The CDR3 sequence: CASSYRLAKHEQFF. CDR3 sequence (DNA): TGTGCCAGCAGTTATAGGCTAGCGAAGCATGAGCAGTTCTTC.

This sequence joins TRBV5-5 and TRBJ1-1; TRBD1 matches 8 bases. V lost 4 bases, J lost 5 bases, and 7 bases stayed unmatched. Germline lookup yields CDR1 SGHKS and CDR2 YYEKEE (reference sequence). CDR3 size: 14 residues. The CDR3 coding sequence is TGTGCCAGCAGCCAGGGACAGGTCCTTACTGAAGCTTTCTTT. Translating gives CASSQGQVLTEAFF.

At least ten counts were recorded for this clonotype. The rearrangement links TRBV15 to TRBJ2-1; TRBD1 matches 8 bases. This CDR3 is 18 amino acids long. Germline V gene lookup returns CDR1 LNHNV and CDR2 YYDKDF (reference sequence). V trimming: 2 bases; J trimming: 8 bases; junction bases outside the gene matches: 17. CDR3 in amino acids: CATSRKPTFRGRSDEQFF. DNA for the CDR3: TGTGCCACCAGCAGAAAACCCACTTTCAGGGGGCGCAGCGATGAGCAGTTCTTC.

The chain carries TRBV5-4 and TRBJ2-1; possible D gene TRBD2, 5 bases. The CDR3 has 15 residues. Germline loops: CDR1 SGHNT, CDR2 YYREEE (reference sequence). V was cut by 4 bases and J by 4 bases, with 15 bases left in between. The CDR3 region has the DNA TGTGCCAGCAGCCCCCGGGAAAACCTATACAATGAGCAGTTCTTC. Translated, it gives CASSPRENLYNEQFF.

In this sample, this clonotype turned up many times. V usage is TRBV2 and J usage is TRBJ2-3, with D perhaps assigned TRBD1 or TRBD2 (5 bases each). V was pared by 0 bases and J by 2 bases, with 9 bases between. The germline V gene has CDR1 SNHLY and CDR2 FYNNEI. The CDR3 runs 15 residues. CDR3 amino acids: CASSEADGTTDTQYF. As DNA, the CDR3 is TGTGCCAGCAGTGAAGCTGATGGGACCACAGATACGCAGTATTTT.

This clonotype was counted at least ten times. CDR3 amino acids: CSASPKTNEQFF. The CDR3 DNA reads as TGCAGTGCTAGTCCAAAAACAAATGAGCAGTTCTTC. The chain couples TRBV20-1 to TRBJ2-1; D remains unclear. This CDR3 is built from 12 residues. Deletions cut 3 bases from V and 7 bases from J, with 10 bases between. Looked up from germline, CDR1 is DFQATT and CDR2 is SNEGSKA (reference sequence).

This clonotype showed up just a few times. The chain's CDR3 is CASRTGTGETQYF. DNA of the CDR3: TGTGCCAGCAGGACCGGGACAGGGGAGACCCAGTACTTC. The chain links TRBV6-1 to TRBJ2-5; 9 bases are a match to TRBD1. The J segment lost 5 bases and the V segment lost 6 bases, leaving 4 bases of the junction unmatched. The CDR3 runs to 13 residues. Looked up from germline, CDR1 is MNHNS and CDR2 is SASEGT.